These 16 T cell receptor beta chains were all obtained from the same sample, sequenced in a study of regulatory T cells in long-lasting Graves disease. Sample time point: newly diagnosed GD, antithyroid drugs for less than 3 months. The TCR library was made from RNA extracted from PBMCs. For TCR beta, libraries came from iRepertoire HTBI primers and Arm-PCR of CDR3 regions. TCRdb called the multiplex PCR reads again in MiXCR, with one record for every CDR3 protein. The table records roughly 440,000 distinct CDR3 sequences, roughly 17% of them present only once. These data also formed part of another study, on T cells in Graves' hyperthyroidism and ophthalmopathy.

Sequenced material: peripheral blood mononuclear cells (PBMCs), taken at new diagnosis, from a patient treated with antithyroid drugs. The source is a woman under 30 with Graves disease.

The chain is built from TRBV7-3 and TRBJ2-7; no definite D call. Germline CDR1 reads SGHTA; CDR2 reads FQGTGA. Trimming pared 2 bases from V and 0 bases from J, leaving 11 bases between. The CDR3 covers 15 residues. The CDR3 loop is CASSLFVGASYEQYF. CDR3 sequence (DNA): TGTGCCAGCAGCTTATTCGTTGGAGCCTCCTACGAGCAGTACTTC.

This clonotype was recorded many times. The rearrangement uses TRBV6-1 and TRBJ1-1; no firm D call. Trimming stripped 6 bases from V and 1 base from J, with 3 bases between. Per germline, CDR1 MNHNS and CDR2 SASEGT. CDR3 size: 11 residues. The DNA for the CDR3 is TGTGCCAGCAGGCGGAACACTGAAGCTTTCTTT. Its protein is CASRRNTEAFF.

This clonotype has at least ten counts. This chain joins TRBV6-2 or TRBV6-3 and TRBJ2-7; the match to TRBD2 covers 7 bases. The V segment lost 2 bases and the J segment 3 bases; nucleotides outside the gene matches: 19. The V gene's germline CDR1 is MNHEY and CDR2 SVGEGT. This CDR3 spans 19 amino acids. This CDR3 reads CASSYVVGRPGKMSYEQYF. The CDR3 coding sequence is TGTGCCAGCAGTTACGTCGTCGGGAGGCCGGGAAAAATGAGCTACGAGCAGTACTTC.

As for this clonotype: Germline is not matched at one junction end, which may reflect a read error. The chain couples TRBV24-1 to TRBJ2-7, with D possibly TRBD1 on 5 matching bases. This CDR3 contains 16 residues. In germline, CDR1 is KGHDR, CDR2 SFDVKD. CDR3 coding DNA: TGTGCCACCAGTGATTTGCCGTTCCAGGGTACGTACGGGCAGTACTTC. It yields the protein CATSDLPFQGTYGQYF.

Note on this clonotype: A much bigger clone sits one base away, suggesting this may be a read error. The gene calls are TRBV7-2 and TRBJ2-3; the match to TRBD2 covers 10 bases. This CDR3 contains 15 residues. Looked up from germline, CDR1 is SGHTA and CDR2 is FQGNSA. DNA for the CDR3: TGTGCCAGCAGCCCAAGGCTAGCGGGAGCAGATACGCAGTGTTTT. It encodes CASSPRLAGADTQCF.

The rearrangement joins TRBV5-1 to TRBJ1-2; no clear D. Trimming shortened V by 6 bases and J by 3 bases, and 15 bases separated the two germline ends. CDR1 is SGHRS, CDR2 YFSETQ, per germline. This CDR3 comprises 14 residues. The CDR3 DNA follows: TGCGCCAGCACCAAAGGAGACAACTACTATGGCTACACCTTC. This gives the protein CASTKGDNYYGYTF.

This clonotype was seen ten or more times. The chain combines TRBV7-9 with TRBJ1-1; 7 bases line up with TRBD1. This CDR3 region has 13 residues. The germline gives CDR1 SEHNR, CDR2 FQNEAQ (reference sequence). With V trimmed by 4 bases and J by 6 bases, 5 bases remained unmatched. CDR3 amino acids: CASSSRQGAEAFF. The CDR3, as DNA: TGTGCCAGCAGCTCCCGACAGGGAGCTGAAGCTTTCTTT.

A word on this clonotype: The conserved phenylalanine or tryptophan is not found at the CDR3 terminus, so this likely reflects a read error. V and J are TRBV6-1 and TRBJ1-1; a possible D gene is TRBD1 (5 bases). Per germline, CDR1 MNHNS and CDR2 SASEGT. This CDR3 contains 16 residues. V lost 7 bases to trimming and J lost 4 bases, with 22 bases between them. CDR3 protein: CASTPPGAMEGTEAFL. The CDR3, as DNA: TGTGCCAGCACTCCCCCTGGGGCCATGGAGGGCACTGAAGCTTTCCTT.

The chain links TRBV5-1 to TRBJ2-3, with 7 bases aligning to TRBD2. Germline assignment: CDR1 SGHRS and CDR2 YFSETQ. This CDR3 has 17 amino acids. V shed 1 base and J 5 bases; nucleotides not matched to a gene: 13. The CDR3 spells CASSLRFGGSFGDTQYF. CDR3 sequence (DNA): TGCGCCAGCAGCTTGAGGTTTGGCGGGAGTTTCGGAGATACGCAGTATTTT.

Details on this clonotype: A read error is possible here, since a much larger clone lies one base away. The V and J genes are TRBV9 and TRBJ2-3; 9 bases are a match to TRBD2. The junction had 5 bases not matched to a gene; V was cut back by 4 bases and J by 2 bases. This CDR3 has 15 residues. Germline CDR1 SGDLS, CDR2 YYNGEE. The CDR3: CASSLPSGNTDTQYF. DNA for the CDR3: TGTGCCAGCAGCTTACCTAGCGGGAACACAGATACGCAGTATTTT.

This clonotype was seen repeatedly, ten times or more. The J gene is TRBJ2-3, the V gene TRBV7-9; 9 positions match TRBD2. J lost 5 bases, V lost 7 bases, and 16 bases had no gene match. CDR1 is SEHNR and CDR2 is FQNEAQ in the germline V gene (reference sequence). CDR3 length: 17 amino acids. This chain's CDR3 is CASTERMVAGAEDTQYF. The CDR3, as DNA: TGTGCCAGCACCGAAAGGATGGTAGCGGGAGCGGAAGATACGCAGTATTTT.

The chain carries TRBV28 and TRBJ2-7; possible D gene TRBD2, 5 bases. CDR1 and CDR2 (germline): MDHEN, SYDVKM. V was trimmed by 3 bases and J by 1 base, leaving 10 bases between them. This CDR3 contains 14 residues. The CDR3 coding sequence is TGTGCCAGCAGTTTTTTCCCGGGGTCCTACGAGCAGTACTTC. It codes for CASSFFPGSYEQYF.

This clonotype was observed many times. The rearrangement joins TRBV7-8 to TRBJ2-6, with 8 bases fitting TRBD1. Germline CDR1 and CDR2: SGHVS and FQNEAQ. This CDR3 is built from 17 residues. The V and J ends lost 6 bases and 4 bases, in that order; junction bases with no gene match: 11. DNA of the CDR3: TGTGCCAGCAGGCCCGGGACAGGCCTTAAGGGGGCCAACGTCCTGACTTTC. Amino acids: CASRPGTGLKGANVLTF.

There are many counts of this clonotype. The chain combines TRBV7-8 with TRBJ2-3; 10 nucleotides agree with TRBD2. CDR1 and CDR2 from the germline V gene are SGHVS and FQNEAQ. V shed 0 bases and J 2 bases; nucleotides not matched to a gene: 2. This CDR3 comprises 16 residues. CDR3 amino acids: CASSLAGLAATDTQYF. The CDR3, as DNA: TGTGCCAGCAGCTTAGCCGGACTAGCGGCCACAGATACGCAGTATTTT.

This clonotype was counted ten times or more. This sequence joins TRBV6-1 and TRBJ2-3; the D gene is possibly TRBD1 (6 bases). The germline gives CDR1 MNHNS, CDR2 SASEGT. The V and J ends lost 5 bases and 5 bases respectively, with 20 bases between them. This CDR3 has 16 amino acids. CDR3 region: CASSNVDSQKGDTQYF. The CDR3 DNA sequence: TGTGCCAGCAGTAACGTGGACAGCCAAAAGGGAGATACGCAGTATTTT.

The V gene is TRBV5-6, the J gene TRBJ2-2; 10 bases match TRBD2. The length of the CDR3 is 18 residues. Unmatched junction bases numbered 10, after V lost 1 base and J lost 4 bases. Looked up from germline, CDR1 is SGHDT and CDR2 is YYEEEE. CDR3 bases: TGTGCCAGCAGCTTGAGGCTAGCGGGAGTGAGCGGCACCGGGGAGCTGTTTTTT. It encodes CASSLRLAGVSGTGELFF.